These T cell receptor beta chains were read from a single sample in a study of CD8 T cells in Susac syndrome. From the immunoSEQ multiplex PCR reads, TCRdb called clonotypes with MiXCR, one entry per CDR3 protein. The sample holds under 300,000 distinct CDR3 sequences, almost 97% seen once. Sequencing used CD4+ T cells from PBMCs. The receptor set was obtained from a human donor with Susac syndrome. The CDR3 runs from the conserved cysteine through the conserved F or W. D genes are given only for firm matches. Rows may omit the clone size; those that give it use once, few, many or a size class.

TRBV9	-	once	TRBJ1-3	TGTGCCAGCAGCGTAGACCCGGGGACCTCTGGAAACACCATATATTTT	CASSVDPGTSGNTIYF
TRBV28	-	once	TRBJ2-1	TGTGCCAGCAGTGATCCAGCGGGTACCAATGAGCAGTTCTTC	CASSDPAGTNEQFF
TRBV3-1	-	-	TRBJ2-5	TGTGCCAGCAGCCAAAGGGGGGGCTTAGCGGGCCAAGAGACCCAGTACTTC	CASSQRGGLAGQETQYF
TRBV7-2	-	-	TRBJ1-2	TGTGCCAGCAGCTTAGTCCGTCAGGGGGGCTACACCTTC	CASSLVRQGGYTF
TRBV18	-	-	TRBJ2-7	TGTGCCAGCTCACCTGGCAGGGAACCCAACGAGCAGTACTTC	CASSPGREPNEQYF
TRBV18	TRBD1	-	TRBJ1-2	TGTGCCAGCTCACCATTCGGACAGGAGACTGGCTACACCTTC	CASSPFGQETGYTF
TRBV7-9	TRBD1	few	TRBJ2-5	TGTGCCAGCAGCTTGACAGGGGGCCGGGAGACCCAGTACTTC	CASSLTGGRETQYF
TRBV15	-	-	TRBJ2-7	TGTGCCACCAGCAGAATCGGGAGTGCCGGATACGAGCAGTACTTC	CATSRIGSAGYEQYF
TRBV3-1	-	once	TRBJ2-1	TGTGCCAGCAGCCACGGTGGTGACAGGCCGAGCTCCTACAATGAGCAGTTCTTC	CASSHGGDRPSSYNEQFF
TRBV7-6	-	once	TRBJ2-5	TGTGCCAGCAGCCGCGGACAGAACCAAGAGACCCAGTACTTC	CASSRGQNQETQYF